These 15 T cell receptor beta chains were sequenced from one sample in a study of T-cell memory formation after mild COVID-19. TCRdb reanalysed the 5' RACE reads using MiXCR and keeps one entry per CDR3 protein. The profile covers about 360,000 distinct CDR3 sequences, with 10% to 15% appearing a single time and about 20% taken by the ten largest. The sequenced sample consisted of PBMCs or a T cell subset sorted from them (not recorded which). These receptor sequences come from a young man who had mild COVID-19 (a few samples of this study predate the infection). Cell type and time point are not known.

This clonotype was counted a few times. CDR3 sequence: CASTTLSAGGQNNEQFF. CDR3 nucleotide sequence: TGTGCCAGCACCACCCTCTCCGCGGGGGGGCAAAACAATGAGCAGTTCTTC. The rearrangement links TRBV28 to TRBJ2-1, with 9 bases fitting TRBD2. Trimming at V came to 7 bases and at J to 5 bases, leaving 15 bases not matched to a gene. CDR3 length: 17 amino acids. Germline V gives CDR1 MDHEN, CDR2 SYDVKM.

This clonotype was counted between two and nine times. The V gene is TRBV9, the J gene TRBJ2-1; D might be TRBD2 (7 bases). V was pared by 0 bases and J by 6 bases, with 13 bases between. This CDR3 region has 15 residues. Germline V gives CDR1 SGDLS, CDR2 YYNGEE. The CDR3 nucleotides read TGTGCCAGCAGCGTAGTAGGGGGGGCCTTCAATGAGCAGTTCTTC. Amino acid sequence: CASSVVGGAFNEQFF.

This clonotype has more than one count but fewer than ten. A junction boundary mismatches the germline segment, possibly from a read error. The CDR3: CASSTRSGTGSYTEQFF. The CDR3 bases are TGTGCCAGCAGCACTCGCTCCGGGACAGGGTCCTACACTGAGCAGTTCTTC. The chain has TRBV7-6 and TRBJ2-1; TRBD1 matches 9 bases. The CDR3 sequence is 17 residues long. The germline CDR1 and CDR2 sequences are SGHVS and FNYEAQ.

This chain's CDR3 is CASSLRGGGNEQFF. CDR3 coding DNA: TGCGCCAGCAGCCTCCGGGGGGGCGGAAATGAGCAGTTCTTC. The J gene is TRBJ2-1, the V gene TRBV4-3; 8 bases map to TRBD2. CDR1 is LGHNA and CDR2 is YSLEER in the germline V gene. The CDR3 length is 14 residues. Trimming cost V 4 bases and J 7 bases; bases outside gene matches: 6.

This chain uses TRBV6-6 with TRBJ2-5; TRBD2 aligns across 12 bases. The CDR3 sequence is 16 residues long. Germline CDR1 is MNHNY and CDR2 is SVGAGI (reference sequence). The V segment lost 6 bases and the J segment 4 bases; nucleotides outside the gene matches: 9. Here the CDR3 DNA reads TGTGCCAGCAGCCGTCTTGGACTAGCGGGGCCAGAGACCCAGTACTTC. It encodes CASSRLGLAGPETQYF.

This clonotype has only a few counts. This sequence joins TRBV20-1 and TRBJ1-5; D call uncertain. This CDR3 is built from 16 residues. Trimming left V 0 bases short and J 2 bases short, with 14 bases between. The germline CDR1 and CDR2 sequences are DFQATT and SNEGSKA (reference sequence). CDR3 region: CSARDNEGWGNQPQHF. DNA of the CDR3: TGCAGTGCTAGAGATAACGAGGGTTGGGGCAATCAGCCCCAGCATTTT.

Many counts were recorded for this clonotype. CDR3 nucleotides: TGTGCCAGCAGCTTAGATTCCTGGGGGTCTGGCACAGATACGCAGTATTTT. This translates into CASSLDSWGSGTDTQYF. This chain joins TRBV11-2 and TRBJ2-3, with D perhaps matching TRBD1 or TRBD2 (5 bases each). CDR3 length equals 17 residues. CDR1 SGHAT and CDR2 FQNNGV come from the germline V gene. Trimming cost V 0 bases and J 1 base, with 14 bases left between them.

This chain links TRBV29-1 with TRBJ1-1, with 9 positions matching TRBD1. The length of the CDR3 is 13 residues. Germline V gene lookup returns CDR1 SQVTM and CDR2 ANQGSEA. J gave up 3 bases and V 5 bases, and 4 bases lay outside the gene matches. CDR3 DNA sequence: TGCAGCGTTTGGACAGGGGTGTACACTGAAGCTTTCTTT. This sequence encodes CSVWTGVYTEAFF. The full variable domain, in which reference TRBV29-1 and TRBJ1-1 provide the parts outside the CDR3, is SAVISQKPSRDICQRGTSLTIQCQVDSQVTMMFWYRQQPGQSLTLIATANQGSEATYESGFVIDKFPISRPNLTFSTLTVSNMSPEDSSIYLCSVWTGVYTEAFFGQGTRLTVV.

The chain carries TRBV7-9 and TRBJ1-1, with TRBD1 as a possible D gene (5 bases). The V and J ends lost 5 bases and 6 bases respectively, with 13 bases between them. CDR1 and CDR2 from the germline V gene are SEHNR and FQNEAQ (reference sequence). The CDR3 is 13 amino acids. The CDR3 loop is CASSTRWGPEAFF. CDR3 coding DNA: TGTGCCAGCAGCACCCGCTGGGGCCCTGAAGCTTTCTTT.

This clonotype occurred a few times. The chain carries TRBV12-3 or TRBV12-4 and TRBJ2-1; 8 bases agree with TRBD2. The J segment lost 15 bases and the V segment lost 3 bases, leaving 4 bases of the junction unmatched. This CDR3 comprises 11 residues. CDR3 loop: CASSFSGGRFF. DNA of the CDR3: TGTGCCAGCAGTTTCAGCGGGGGTAGGTTCTTC.

This clonotype was observed a few times. The chain has TRBV20-1 and TRBJ1-4, with a tentative D call TRBD1 (5 bases). V gave up 3 bases and J gave up 6 bases, with 14 bases separating them. Germline-derived CDR1 and CDR2 are DFQATT and SNEGSKA (reference sequence). The CDR3 length is 14 residues. CDR3 residues: CSARSPEGDEKLFF. The CDR3 DNA reads as TGCAGTGCTAGGTCGCCAGAAGGGGATGAAAAACTGTTTTTT.

This clonotype was observed a handful of times. This sequence joins TRBV4-3 and TRBJ2-5; TRBD1 agrees at 7 bases. The CDR3 runs 15 residues. Germline V gene lookup returns CDR1 LGHNA and CDR2 YSLEER. V trimming: 0 bases; J trimming: 5 bases; junction bases outside the gene matches: 6. The CDR3 bases are TGCGCCAGCAGCCAAGAATGGCAGGGGGTGGAGACCCAGTACTTC. This translates into CASSQEWQGVETQYF.

The chain links TRBV7-2 to TRBJ2-2; 15 nucleotides match TRBD2. From germline, CDR1 is SGHTA and CDR2 FQGNSA. The CDR3 has 17 amino acids. With V trimmed by 2 bases and J by 6 bases, 4 bases remained unmatched. The CDR3 nucleotides read TGTGCCAGCAGCTTAAGAGGACTAGCGGGGGGGCCCGGGGAGCTGTTTTTT. This codes for CASSLRGLAGGPGELFF.

This chain links TRBV29-1 with TRBJ1-1, with 7 bases fitting TRBD1. Germline CDR1 is SQVTM and CDR2 is ANQGSEA. The CDR3 is 12 residues long. The trim removed 4 bases at V and 5 bases at J, leaving 4 bases unmatched. CDR3 protein: CSVGQGGTEAFF. As DNA, the CDR3 is TGCAGCGTTGGGCAGGGGGGGACTGAAGCTTTCTTT.

In its sample, this clonotype was seen many times. V usage is TRBV11-2 and J usage is TRBJ1-2; D gene unclear. Germline CDR1 is SGHAT and CDR2 is FQNNGV. The CDR3 consists of 11 residues. The V end lost 4 bases, the J end lost 8 bases, and 8 bases lay between the germline ends. Written as DNA, the CDR3 is TGTGCCAGCAGCTCGTTGGGGGGCTACACCTTC. Translated, it gives CASSSLGGYTF.